The 4 T cell receptor beta chains below all came from one sample that was sequenced in a study of T-cell memory formation after mild COVID-19. TCRdb independently ran MiXCR on the 5' RACE reads; one entry per CDR3 protein. The profile covers approximately 300,000 distinct CDR3 sequences, with roughly a fifth appearing a single time and 20% to 25% taken by the ten largest. Sequenced material: PBMCs or a T cell subset sorted from them (not recorded which). Receptors were obtained from a man between 18 and 35 years old who had mild COVID-19 (a few samples of this study predate the infection). Cell type and time point are not known.

This clonotype was found a few times. The chain has TRBV24-1 and TRBJ2-4, with D perhaps matching TRBD1 or TRBD2 (5 bases each). The CDR3 totals 16 residues. Germline lookup yields CDR1 KGHDR and CDR2 SFDVKD. The ends were cut back, 1 base at V and 4 bases at J, with 13 bases in the middle. CDR3 nucleotides: TGTGCCACCAGTGATTTCCCCCGAGAGGGGAAAAACATTCAGTACTTC. This sequence encodes CATSDFPREGKNIQYF.

The chain has TRBV27 and TRBJ1-3, with 9 bases matching TRBD1. Trimming removed 5 bases from V and 4 bases from J; junction bases left unmatched: 12. There are 17 residues in the CDR3. CDR1 and CDR2 from the germline V gene are MNHEY and SMNVEV (reference sequence). DNA of the CDR3: TGTGCCAGCAGTCCCAGTGGTGGGACAGGGATCGGAAACACCATATATTTT. It yields the protein CASSPSGGTGIGNTIYF.

This clonotype was seen a few times. The genes are TRBV4-1 and TRBJ1-2; no clear D. Germline V gene data show CDR1 as MGHRA and CDR2 as YSYEKL. V shed 0 bases and J shed 5 bases, with 10 bases lying between them. CDR3 length equals 14 residues. This chain's CDR3 is CASSQETLAYGYTF. The CDR3 region has the DNA TGCGCCAGCAGCCAAGAGACACTCGCATATGGCTACACCTTC.

This clonotype has just a few counts. The rearrangement links TRBV2 to TRBJ2-5; unclear D gene. V lost 0 bases and J lost 7, with 3 bases in between. CDR3 size: 11 residues. Germline V gene sequence: CDR1 SNHLY, CDR2 FYNNEI. CDR3 loop: CASSEAVTQYF. The CDR3 DNA follows: TGTGCCAGCAGTGAAGCGGTGACCCAGTACTTC.